This passage covers 11 T cell receptor beta chains from one sample sequenced in a study of T cell repertoires in cytomegalovirus infection. TCRdb itself ran the reads through MiXCR, one entry per CDR3 protein. The sample holds approximately 270,000 distinct CDR3 sequences, about 20% seen once. These receptors' antigens are unknown. Source: cultured PBMCs, taken from culture after CMV antigen stimulation. The receptors come from a human donor in good health (CMV status not recorded). Some clones in this sample may be carry-over from other donors' samples.

This clonotype was observed a handful of times. V and J are TRBV3-1 and TRBJ2-1, with 7 bases identical to TRBD2. With V trimmed by 4 bases and J by 6 bases, 3 bases remained unmatched. This CDR3 has 13 amino acids. Germline CDR1 is LGHDT and CDR2 is YNNKEL (reference sequence). The CDR3 coding sequence is TGTGCCAGCAGCCCAGCTAGCGGCAATGAGCAGTTCTTC. This codes for CASSPASGNEQFF.

This rearrangement joins TRBV10-3 to TRBJ2-2; TRBD2 agrees at 9 bases. The CDR3 is 15 amino acids. The germline V gene encodes CDR1 ENHRY and CDR2 SYGVKD. Trimming cost V 8 bases and J 7 bases; bases outside gene matches: 11. CDR3 residues: CAIEASGMSSGELFF. DNA for the CDR3: TGTGCCATCGAGGCTAGCGGGATGTCAAGCGGGGAGCTGTTTTTT.

This clonotype has just a few counts. The chain couples TRBV11-2 to TRBJ2-7, with D perhaps assigned TRBD1 or TRBD2 (5 bases each). Trimming removed 3 bases from V and 6 bases from J, with 12 bases in between. This CDR3 contains 13 residues. From germline, CDR1 is SGHAT and CDR2 FQNNGV. The CDR3 region is CASSLARGLEQYV. The CDR3 nucleotides read TGTGCCAGCAGCTTGGCGAGGGGCCTCGAGCAGTACGTC.

This clonotype was picked up many times. Here the CDR3 reads CASSSQGSEQFF. Written as DNA, the CDR3 is TGTGCCAGCAGCTCTCAGGGGTCTGAGCAGTTCTTC. J is TRBJ2-1 and V is TRBV7-9, with D possibly TRBD1 on 6 matching bases. The CDR3 is 12 residues long. Looked up from germline, CDR1 is SEHNR and CDR2 is FQNEAQ (reference sequence). V was trimmed by 4 bases and J by 9 bases, leaving 10 bases between them.

Ten or more counts support this clonotype. V gene TRBV7-2 combines with J gene TRBJ2-3; D unresolved. V was shortened by 5 bases and J by 4 bases, with 16 bases between the two germline ends. Looked up from germline, CDR1 is SGHTA and CDR2 is FQGNSA. CDR3 length equals 15 residues. The CDR3 sequence is CASSRQSQVADTQYF. As DNA, the CDR3 is TGTGCCAGCAGCCGGCAAAGTCAAGTGGCAGATACGCAGTATTTT. Full variable domain (rest looked up from reference TRBV7-2 and TRBJ2-3): GAGVSQSPSNKVTEKGKDVELRCDPISGHTALYWYRQSLGQGLEFLIYFQGNSAPDKSGLPSDRFSAERTGGSVSTLTIQRTQQEDSAVYLCASSRQSQVADTQYFGPGTRLTVL.

The chain employs TRBV7-2 and TRBJ2-5; D may match TRBD1 or TRBD2 (5 bases each). There are 17 residues in the CDR3. Germline values: CDR1 SGHTA, CDR2 FQGNSA. The ends were cut back, 5 bases at V and 4 bases at J, with 23 bases in the middle. CDR3 region: CASSRLPGPTRGETQYF. CDR3 nucleotide sequence: TGTGCCAGCAGCCGTCTGCCGGGGCCGACAAGGGGAGAGACCCAGTACTTC.

This clonotype appeared a few times. The rearrangement links TRBV4-1 to TRBJ1-5; 7 bases match TRBD1. V lost 4 bases, J lost 1 base, and 4 bases stayed unmatched. The CDR3 contains 15 residues. Looked up from germline, CDR1 is MGHRA and CDR2 is YSYEKL. The CDR3: CASSRLTGSNQPQHF. CDR3 sequence (DNA): TGCGCCAGCAGCCGGCTGACAGGGAGCAATCAGCCCCAGCATTTT.

Ten or more counts support this clonotype. The chain couples TRBV12-3 or TRBV12-4 to TRBJ2-7; TRBD2 matches 11 bases. With 5 bases clipped from V and 0 bases from J, the junction kept 3 bases outside the gene matches. The CDR3 totals 15 residues. Here the CDR3 reads CASSVTSGTSYEQYF. In DNA, the CDR3 is TGTGCCAGCAGTGTGACTAGCGGGACCTCCTACGAGCAGTACTTC.

Only a few counts were recorded for this clonotype. V gene TRBV6-2 or TRBV6-3 combines with J gene TRBJ1-6; 9 bases line up with TRBD1. V shed 5 bases and J 10 bases; nucleotides not matched to a gene: 6. The CDR3 covers 14 residues. Germline-derived CDR1 and CDR2 are MNHEY and SVGEGT. CDR3 in DNA: TGTGCCAGCAGTCCTTGGGACAGGGACTCACCCCTCCACTTT. Translating gives CASSPWDRDSPLHF.

The J gene is TRBJ2-3, the V gene TRBV5-4, with a tentative D call TRBD1 (5 bases). Trimming left V 4 bases short and J 5 bases short, with 11 bases between. The V gene's germline CDR1 is SGHNT and CDR2 YYREEE (reference sequence). The CDR3 runs to 13 residues. In DNA, the CDR3 is TGTGCCAGCAGCAACCGACAGCGAGATACGCAGTATTTT. It yields the protein CASSNRQRDTQYF.

The rearrangement uses TRBV12-3 or TRBV12-4 and TRBJ2-7; 9 bases align to TRBD2. Trimming at V came to 3 bases and at J to 2 bases, leaving 11 bases not matched to a gene. CDR3 length equals 17 residues. As DNA, the CDR3 is TGTGCCAGCAGTTTTAGGCTGCTGGAGCGGGGGGCCTACGAGCAGTACTTC. Translation gives CASSFRLLERGAYEQYF.